This T cell receptor beta chain was captured in a study of blood T cell repertoires in COVID-19. Per germline, CDR1 ENHRY and CDR2 SYGVKD. The ends were cut back, 4 bases at V and 7 bases at J, with 14 bases in the middle. The CDR3 totals 14 residues. Authors' analysis steps: Amplification of reference gene primers was used by the study to estimate nucleated cell counts. The repertoire was sequenced with immunoSEQ multiplex PCR; TCRdb's copy has only in-frame clones and lacks some. The V and J calls and clone size come from that table; D and trimming were worked out from the DNA. In the table there are a few hundred thousand clones, about 86% of which are singletons.

The sequencing input was peripheral blood. This rearrangement joins TRBV10-3 to TRBJ2-1, with a tentative D call TRBD1 (6 bases). The TCR was taken from a person aged 65-85 years with COVID-19, enrolled during active disease. In DNA form, the CDR3 reads TGTGCCATCAGTGGTTCAGGGGATGGGAATGAGCAGTTCTTC. Protein sequence: CAISGSGDGNEQFF.